These T cell receptor beta chains were read from a single sample in a study of PD-1 blockade in mismatch repair-deficient tumors. The data were produced by immunoSEQ multiplex PCR, yet TCRdb's version contains in-frame clones alone and is incomplete. This table holds some 84,000 clones, approximately 81% found once. The material was peripheral blood, obtained 12 weeks after starting pembrolizumab. Every receptor here comes from an adult with mismatch repair-deficient cancer. Each CDR3 is given with its conserved first and last residue. Each record gives: CDR3 length, clone size, J gene, V gene, D gene, CDR3 protein, CDR3 DNA. A D gene is named only where the DNA matches it firmly. Size is stated for part of the rows, as once, few or many counts, or as a class when the clone is expanded.

12,-,TRBJ2-7,TRBV5-4,-,CASSVDSYEQYF,TGTGCCAGCAGCGTTGACAGCTACGAGCAGTACTTC
12,-,TRBJ1-1,TRBV18,-,CASSSGNTEAFF,TGTGCCAGCTCGTCCGGAAACACTGAAGCTTTCTTT
18,-,TRBJ2-1,TRBV25-1,TRBD2,CASSELVPTSGRAGEQFF,TGTGCCAGCAGTGAATTGGTCCCGACTAGCGGGAGGGCAGGTGAGCAGTTCTTC
11,few,TRBJ2-5,TRBV10-2,-,CASSPQGTQYF,TGCGCCAGCAGCCCTCAAGGGACCCAGTACTTC
14,few,TRBJ1-5,TRBV27,TRBD1,CASRRQGGNQPQHF,TGTGCCAGCAGGAGACAGGGAGGCAATCAGCCCCAGCATTTT
11,-,TRBJ2-7,TRBV11-2,-,CASSSGPEQYF,TGTGCCAGCAGTTCCGGACCCGAGCAGTACTTC
14,-,TRBJ2-3,TRBV7-9,TRBD2,CASSFAGGTDTQYF,TGTGCCAGCAGCTTTGCGGGAGGGACAGATACGCAGTATTTT
16,-,TRBJ2-1,TRBV27,-,CASSLTLNDGNNEQFF,TGTGCCAGCAGTTTAACCTTGAACGACGGAAACAATGAGCAGTTCTTC
13,-,TRBJ2-7,TRBV11-3,-,CASSLSALGEQYF,TGTGCCAGCAGCTTGTCCGCGCTTGGGGAGCAGTACTTC
15,-,TRBJ2-7,TRBV5-4,TRBD2,CASSLGTSGTYEQYF,TGTGCCAGCAGCTTGGGGACTAGCGGGACCTACGAGCAGTACTTC
14,-,TRBJ2-1,TRBV25-1,TRBD2,CASRPGAGYNEQFF,TGTGCCAGCAGGCCGGGAGCGGGATACAATGAGCAGTTCTTC
15,-,TRBJ1-2,TRBV11-2,-,CASSLGDSANYGYTF,TGTGCCAGCAGCTTAGGCGACAGCGCTAACTATGGCTACACCTTC
14,-,TRBJ2-7,TRBV11-3,-,CASSLTLVNYEQYF,TGTGCCAGCAGCTTAACACTAGTGAACTACGAGCAGTACTTC
16,-,TRBJ2-7,TRBV6-1,-,CASSAYGQGGNYEQYF,TGTGCCAGCAGTGCCTACGGACAGGGAGGGAACTACGAGCAGTACTTC
12,-,TRBJ2-7,TRBV28,-,CASIPGYGEQYF,TGTGCCAGCATCCCAGGGTATGGCGAGCAGTACTTC
11,-,TRBJ1-1,TRBV6-1,-,CASISPLGAFF,TGTGCCAGCATTTCCCCCCTGGGAGCTTTCTTT
13,-,TRBJ2-7,TRBV19,-,CASSSDWSYEQYF,TGTGCCAGTAGTTCGGACTGGAGCTACGAGCAGTACTTC
14,-,TRBJ1-2,TRBV5-1,-,CASSYSGGSEGYTF,TGCGCCAGCAGCTACTCCGGGGGCTCCGAGGGCTACACCTTC
16,many,TRBJ2-2,TRBV7-9,-,CASSQGRGVNTGELFF,TGTGCCAGCAGCCAGGGCCGAGGGGTAAACACCGGGGAGCTGTTTTTT
16,-,TRBJ2-5,TRBV7-3,TRBD2,CASSLTGSGKVETQYF,TGTGCCAGCAGCTTAACAGGTAGCGGGAAGGTAGAGACCCAGTACTTC
16,-,TRBJ2-3,TRBV7-9,TRBD2,CASSLGLAGGTDTQYF,TGTGCCAGCAGCTTGGGACTAGCGGGGGGCACAGATACGCAGTATTTT
13,-,TRBJ1-1,TRBV7-9,-,CASSLDSNTEAFF,TGTGCCAGCAGCTTAGACAGTAACACTGAAGCTTTCTTT
15,few,TRBJ2-5,TRBV11-2,TRBD2,CASSLDGLALETQYF,TGTGCCAGCAGCTTAGACGGACTAGCGTTAGAGACCCAGTACTTC
14,-,TRBJ1-4,TRBV18,-,CASSRGQYGEKLFF,TGTGCCAGCTCACGCGGACAGTATGGTGAAAAACTGTTTTTT
11,many,TRBJ1-5,TRBV6-1,-,CASSLYQPQHF,TGTGCCAGCAGTCTATATCAGCCCCAGCATTTT
13,-,TRBJ2-7,TRBV15,-,CATSRDPLAWQYF,TGTGCCACCAGCAGAGACCCCCTGGCGTGGCAGTACTTC
17,-,TRBJ2-2,TRBV19,TRBD2,CASSPRPGLERPGELFF,TGTGCCAGTAGCCCCCGACCGGGACTAGAGAGGCCCGGGGAGCTGTTTTTT
15,-,TRBJ2-3,TRBV7-3,-,CASSLGGGRTDTQYF,TGTGCCAGCAGCTTAGGCGGTGGGCGCACAGATACGCAGTATTTT
10,-,TRBJ1-1,TRBV6-1,-,CASRNTEAFF,TGTGCCAGCAGAAACACTGAAGCTTTCTTT
13,-,TRBJ2-7,TRBV29-1,TRBD1,CSVRDRVSYEQYF,TGCAGCGTGAGGGACAGGGTCTCCTACGAGCAGTACTTC
13,-,TRBJ1-1,TRBV19,-,CASTKQGYTEAFF,TGTGCCAGTACCAAGCAGGGGTACACTGAAGCTTTCTTT
14,once,TRBJ2-3,TRBV11-2,-,CASSPGTHTDTQYF,TGTGCCAGCAGCCCCGGGACCCACACAGATACGCAGTATTTT
14,-,TRBJ2-7,TRBV4-2,-,CASSQVGTHGEQYF,TGTGCCAGCAGCCAAGTGGGGACCCACGGCGAGCAGTACTTC
16,once,TRBJ1-3,TRBV7-2,TRBD1,CASSLAREGQGNTIYF,TGTGCCAGCAGCTTAGCGCGGGAGGGACAGGGGAACACCATATATTTT
16,-,TRBJ2-3,TRBV9,TRBD2,CASSVLADPSTDTQYF,TGTGCCAGCAGCGTACTAGCGGACCCAAGCACAGATACGCAGTATTTT
14,-,TRBJ1-4,TRBV7-9,TRBD1,CASTLQGASGKLFF,TGTGCCAGCACCCTTCAGGGGGCATCAGGAAAACTGTTTTTT
18,-,TRBJ2-5,TRBV5-6,TRBD2,CASSFRTSGRENEETQYF,TGTGCCAGCAGCTTCCGGACTAGCGGGAGAGAGAACGAAGAGACCCAGTACTTC
16,-,TRBJ1-5,TRBV19,TRBD1,CASNSIRTGGSQPQHF,TGTGCCAGTAATAGTATAAGGACAGGGGGTAGTCAGCCCCAGCATTTT
16,-,TRBJ2-2,TRBV27,TRBD1,CASSWTGGQGTGELFF,TGTGCCAGCAGTTGGACAGGGGGGCAGGGCACCGGGGAGCTGTTTTTT
12,-,TRBJ2-1,TRBV19,-,CASSKGGYEQFF,TGTGCCAGTAGTAAGGGGGGCTACGAGCAGTTCTTC
13,-,TRBJ1-2,TRBV30,-,CAWRSQGLGGYTF,TGTGCCTGGAGATCACAGGGACTTGGGGGCTACACCTTC
15,-,TRBJ1-2,TRBV28,TRBD1,CASRLGTAANYGYTF,TGTGCCAGCAGACTGGGGACAGCAGCTAACTATGGCTACACCTTC
15,once,TRBJ2-2,TRBV28,-,CASSFLLMNTGELFF,TGTGCCAGCAGTTTTTTACTGATGAACACCGGGGAGCTGTTTTTT
13,-,TRBJ2-7,TRBV7-2,-,CASSDSGLGEQYF,TGTGCCAGCAGCGATTCAGGGTTGGGGGAGCAGTACTTC
18,-,TRBJ1-4,TRBV19,-,CASSTVRRQIATNEKLFF,TGTGCCAGTAGTACCGTCCGCAGACAAATTGCAACTAATGAAAAACTGTTTTTT
13,once,TRBJ2-2,TRBV30,-,CAWSLRSTGELFF,TGTGCCTGGAGTCTTCGGAGCACCGGGGAGCTGTTTTTT
12,-,TRBJ1-1,TRBV19,-,CASSMTRTEAFF,TGTGCCAGTAGTATGACAAGGACTGAAGCTTTCTTT
16,-,TRBJ2-5,TRBV11-3,-,CASSSLTAGWQETQYF,TGTGCCAGCAGCTCCCTCACGGCGGGGTGGCAAGAGACCCAGTACTTC
15,-,TRBJ2-1,TRBV6-4,TRBD2,CASSPTSGIYNEQFF,TGTGCCAGCAGTCCGACTAGCGGGATCTACAATGAGCAGTTCTTC